The 18 T cell receptor beta chains below all came from one sample that was sequenced in a study of T-cell memory formation after mild COVID-19. TCRdb recomputed calls from the 5' RACE reads with MiXCR, one row per CDR3 protein. Of about 49,000 distinct CDR3 sequences listed, over 6.5% were seen once; the top ten hold approximately 1.5%. Sequencing input: PBMCs or a T cell subset sorted from them (not recorded which). The receptors were sampled from a man in his late teens or twenties who had mild COVID-19 (a few samples of this study predate the infection). Cell type and time point are not known.

This clonotype has only a few counts. The chain joins TRBV7-9 to TRBJ1-6; D is unresolved. CDR3 length: 15 residues. V lost 3 bases and J 0 bases, leaving 6 bases between the germline ends. Germline values: CDR1 SEHNR, CDR2 FQNEAQ (reference sequence). The CDR3 DNA follows: TGTGCCAGCAGCTTCGCAGGCTCCTATAATTCACCCCTCCACTTT. Protein product: CASSFAGSYNSPLHF.

This clonotype was seen only a few times. J is TRBJ1-1 and V is TRBV19; D not resolved. The CDR3 totals 18 residues. Trimming removed 1 base at V and 4 bases at J, with 22 bases between. Germline-derived CDR1 and CDR2 are LNHDA and SQIVND (reference sequence). In DNA form, the CDR3 reads TGTGCCAGTAGTATAGCCCCTATAAGACGAACTCGAAGCACTGAAGCTTTCTTT. Amino acids: CASSIAPIRRTRSTEAFF.

This clonotype occurred many times. V and J are TRBV5-1 and TRBJ2-5; D is ambiguous. CDR1 is SGHRS, CDR2 YFSETQ, per germline. The length of the CDR3 is 14 residues. V dropped 0 bases and J dropped 2 bases, with 8 bases sitting between them. CDR3 loop: CASSLDSRQETQYF. The CDR3 DNA sequence: TGCGCCAGCAGCTTGGACAGTAGGCAAGAGACCCAGTACTTC.

V gene TRBV12-3 or TRBV12-4 combines with J gene TRBJ1-2; a weak D match, TRBD1 (6 bases). The CDR3 runs 14 residues. The V end lost 5 bases, the J end lost 4 bases, and 14 bases lay between the germline ends. CDR3 DNA: TGTGCCAGCAGTACCCGAGAGGGGGGCTATGGCTACACCTTC. It is translated as CASSTREGGYGYTF.

The J gene is TRBJ1-2, the V gene TRBV7-8, with D possibly TRBD1 on 6 matching bases. Trimming pared 6 bases from V and 4 bases from J, leaving 15 bases between. The CDR3 spans 14 residues. Germline loops: CDR1 SGHVS, CDR2 FQNEAQ. The CDR3 DNA is TGTGCCAGCAGGTCGTGGGGGGGGCCCTATGGCTACACCTTC. This gives the protein CASRSWGGPYGYTF.

This clonotype showed up just a few times. The chain employs TRBV20-1 and TRBJ2-7, with 8 positions matching TRBD1. The germline V gene has CDR1 DFQATT and CDR2 SNEGSKA (reference sequence). V shed 6 bases and J 3 bases; nucleotides not matched to a gene: 10. This CDR3 region has 14 residues. The chain's CDR3 is CSAKPGGSGYEQYV. The CDR3 region has the DNA TGCAGTGCAAAACCAGGGGGCTCTGGCTACGAGCAGTACGTC.

The chain has TRBV4-3 and TRBJ2-1; 8 bases line up with TRBD1. CDR1 is LGHNA, CDR2 YSLEER, per germline. This CDR3 has 14 amino acids. After removal of 5 bases from V and 8 bases from J, the junction contained 8 bases not matched to a gene. CDR3 sequence reads: CASSTWTGRDEQFF. Here the CDR3 DNA reads TGCGCCAGCAGCACCTGGACAGGGCGGGATGAGCAGTTCTTC.

This clonotype was detected many times. V gene TRBV4-3 combines with J gene TRBJ2-4; D may be TRBD1 or TRBD2 (5 bases each). The V gene lost 0 bases and the J gene lost 6 bases, with 12 bases spanning the gap. The CDR3 covers 15 residues. Looked up from germline, CDR1 is LGHNA and CDR2 is YSLEER. CDR3 sequence reads: CASSQDLSGTNIQYF. CDR3 in DNA: TGCGCCAGCAGCCAAGATCTCTCTGGGACAAACATTCAGTACTTC.

This clonotype showed up just a few times. The chain uses TRBV28 and TRBJ2-5; 8 bases match TRBD1. V lost 6 bases to trimming and J lost 4 bases; unmatched junction nucleotides: 7. The germline V gene has CDR1 MDHEN and CDR2 SYDVKM. There are 14 residues in the CDR3. The CDR3 DNA is TGTGCCAGCAGCTCCGGACAGGGTGGAGAGACCCAGTACTTC. Amino acids: CASSSGQGGETQYF.

The chain employs TRBV7-2 and TRBJ1-1, with no clear D. V lost 3 bases and J lost 6, with 8 bases in between. The germline V gene encodes CDR1 SGHTA and CDR2 FQGNSA. The CDR3 contains 12 residues. The CDR3 DNA reads as TGTGCCAGCAGCTTTTTGTGGTCTGAAGCTTTCTTT. Translation: CASSFLWSEAFF.

CDR3 in DNA: TGTGCCAGCAGCGTTAGCACTGAAGCTTTCTTT. It yields the protein CASSVSTEAFF. The V call is TRBV5-4, the J call TRBJ1-1, with no clear D. CDR1 is SGHNT and CDR2 is YYREEE in the germline V gene (reference sequence). The CDR3 contains 11 residues. Deletions cut 4 bases from V and 4 bases from J, with 5 bases between.

This clonotype was observed a handful of times. The chain combines TRBV4-2 with TRBJ1-5; D gene unclear. This CDR3 is 16 amino acids long. Germline V gene lookup returns CDR1 LGHNA and CDR2 YNFKEQ. V lost 0 bases, J lost 2 bases, and 11 bases lay in between. In nucleotides, the CDR3 is TGTGCCAGCAGCCAAGAAGGGTCGGTGGGCAATCAGCCCCAGCATTTT. It codes for CASSQEGSVGNQPQHF.

This clonotype was seen only a few times. CDR3 coding DNA: TGTGCCAGCAGTTGGTCAGATCGGACTGAAGCTTTCTTT. The encoded protein is CASSWSDRTEAFF. This chain connects TRBV6-2 or TRBV6-3 to TRBJ1-1, with D unclear. This CDR3 spans 13 amino acids. V shed 4 bases and J shed 5 bases, with 11 bases lying between them. The germline gives CDR1 MNHEY, CDR2 SVGEGT.

This clonotype showed up just a few times. The CDR3 sequence is CASRTTGSGELFF. CDR3 sequence (DNA): TGCGCCAGCAGGACTACAGGGTCCGGGGAGCTGTTTTTT. The rearrangement links TRBV5-1 to TRBJ2-2; TRBD1 is a possible D gene (6 bases). V lost 5 bases to trimming and J lost 6 bases, with 11 bases between them. Germline V lookup: CDR1 SGHRS, CDR2 YFSETQ. This CDR3 is 13 amino acids long.

This clonotype was observed a few times. Here the CDR3 reads CASSLSGRPSAGELFF. The CDR3 nucleotides read TGTGCCAGCAGTTTATCTGGGAGGCCCTCCGCCGGGGAGCTGTTTTTT. J is TRBJ2-2 and V is TRBV27; D perhaps matches TRBD2 (6 bases). Trimming left V 0 bases short and J 6 bases short, with 14 bases between. The CDR3 totals 16 residues. The germline gives CDR1 MNHEY, CDR2 SMNVEV (reference sequence).

V gene TRBV6-6 combines with J gene TRBJ1-1; TRBD1 matches 7 bases. V was pared by 5 bases and J by 3 bases, with 12 bases of the junction left unmatched. The V gene's germline CDR1 is MNHNY and CDR2 SVGAGI (reference sequence). The CDR3 is 16 residues long. The CDR3, as DNA: TGTGCCAGCAGTCCATTCAGGGGGAATCCCTACACTGAAGCTTTCTTT. Residues: CASSPFRGNPYTEAFF.

In this sample, this clonotype turned up many times. The chain recombines TRBV3-1 with TRBJ2-2; D call uncertain. V was shortened by 1 base and J by 4 bases, with 7 bases between the two germline ends. Germline assignment: CDR1 LGHDT and CDR2 YNNKEL (reference sequence). The CDR3 spans 14 residues. The CDR3 is CASSQGSFTGELFF. In nucleotides, the CDR3 is TGTGCCAGCAGCCAAGGTTCATTCACCGGGGAGCTGTTTTTT. Full variable domain (remainder filled in from reference TRBV3-1 and TRBJ2-2): DTAVSQTPKYLVTQMGNDKSIKCEQNLGHDTMYWYKQDSKKFLKIMFSYNNKELIINETVPNRFSPKSPDKAHLNLHINSLELGDSAVYFCASSQGSFTGELFFGEGSRLTVL.

V and J are TRBV4-3 and TRBJ2-2; D might be TRBD2 (5 bases). Germline V lookup: CDR1 LGHNA, CDR2 YSLEER. Deletions cut 6 bases from V and 4 bases from J, with 6 bases between. The CDR3 totals 12 residues. Here the CDR3 reads CASREGTGELFF. CDR3 in DNA: TGCGCCAGCAGAGAGGGCACCGGGGAGCTGTTTTTT.